The present entry profiles one T cell receptor beta chain with its context. In the source study's methods: Reference gene primer amplification gave estimated nucleated cell counts. Sequencing was performed with immunoSEQ multiplex PCR; in TCRdb, only in-frame clones are kept and a portion is missing. V and J calls and clone size are given by that table; D and trimming were obtained from the DNA. Of 93,000 or so clones listed, more than 85% are singletons. This sample stems from a study of blood T cell repertoires in COVID-19. Study-level background: Collection of acute and convalescent COVID-19 samples took place in the United States, Italy and Spain. Sources were T cells, B-cell-depleted T cells, or PBMCs; the material itself was cDNA or gDNA.

Trimming removed 3 bases at V and 8 bases at J, with 18 bases between. This CDR3 comprises 15 residues. Germline lookup yields CDR1 SGHNT and CDR2 YENEEA. The chain combines TRBV11-3 with TRBJ2-3; D possibly corresponds to TRBD1 (5 bases). The origin of this receptor is a human donor in a cohort sampled during active COVID-19. The sequenced sample consisted of peripheral blood. Written as DNA, the CDR3 is TGTGCCAGCAGCTTTGGGGCAGCACAGATAGGTACGCAGTATTTT. This encodes CASSFGAAQIGTQYF.